The rows below give T cell receptor beta chains drawn from one sample of a study of T cells in Graves' hyperthyroidism and ophthalmopathy. Each CDR3 protein gets one entry after TCRdb re-called the multiplex PCR reads with MiXCR. The sample lists roughly 110,000 distinct CDR3 sequences, 15% to 20% occurring once. Sequenced sample: blood. The origin of the receptors is a woman aged 45-65 years with Graves' hyperthyroidism. Each CDR3 is given with its conserved first and last residue. A D gene is named only where the DNA matches it firmly. Where a row states a size, it is once, few, many or the class of an expanded clone; other rows omit it.

clone_size	v_call	cdr3_length	d_call	j_call	cdr3_aa	cdr3_nt
many	TRBV6-6	14	.	TRBJ1-1	CASSYGGMNTEAFF	TGTGCCAGCAGTTACGGCGGCATGAACACTGAAGCTTTCTTT
.	TRBV5-1	16	.	TRBJ2-2	CASTRGGGTDTGELFF	TGCGCCAGCACCCGCGGTGGGGGTACGGACACCGGGGAGCTGTTTTTT
many	TRBV2	15	TRBD2	TRBJ2-1	CASSDLAGGGNEQFF	TGTGCCAGCAGTGACCTAGCGGGAGGAGGGAATGAGCAGTTCTTC
many	TRBV28	13	.	TRBJ2-7	CASSPTERGEQYF	TGTGCCAGCAGTCCCACCGAACGGGGCGAGCAGTACTTC
many	TRBV20-1	15	.	TRBJ1-5	CSARDRRGGNQPQHF	TGCAGTGCTAGAGATCGTAGGGGGGGTAATCAGCCCCAGCATTTT
.	TRBV27	15	.	TRBJ2-3	CASSLLKDATDTQYF	TGTGCCAGCAGTTTACTCAAGGATGCCACAGATACGCAGTATTTT
many	TRBV19	15	.	TRBJ2-5	CASNPFPGPVQTQYF	TGTGCCAGTAATCCTTTTCCGGGACCGGTGCAGACCCAGTACTTC
many	TRBV5-1	14	TRBD1	TRBJ1-4	CASSWTGEYEKLFF	TGCGCCAGCAGCTGGACAGGGGAGTATGAAAAACTGTTTTTT
many	TRBV2	17	TRBD1	TRBJ2-3	CASSGGLLDRGGDTQYF	TGTGCCAGCAGTGGAGGGTTATTGGACAGGGGGGGAGATACGCAGTATTTT
many	TRBV20-1	14	.	TRBJ1-6	CSAGGSSYNSPLHF	TGCAGTGCAGGGGGGAGCTCCTATAATTCACCCCTCCACTTT
many	TRBV9	12	.	TRBJ2-5	CASSNVGETQYF	TGTGCCAGCAGCAACGTAGGGGAGACCCAGTACTTC
.	TRBV6-8	13	.	TRBJ1-2	CASSYGRDYGYTF	TGTGCCAGCAGTTACGGGCGGGACTATGGCTACACCTTC
.	TRBV4-1	17	TRBD1	TRBJ2-1	CASSHTTGTGFGNEQFF	TGCGCCAGCAGCCATACAACCGGGACAGGGTTCGGGAATGAGCAGTTCTTC
.	TRBV11-2	16	TRBD2	TRBJ2-1	CASSSGLAGARNEQFF	TGTGCCAGCAGCTCGGGACTAGCGGGAGCACGCAATGAGCAGTTCTTC
many	TRBV4-1	15	.	TRBJ2-1	CASSQAQRAFNEQFF	TGCGCCAGCAGCCAAGCCCAGCGGGCATTTAATGAGCAGTTCTTC
.	TRBV4-3	14	TRBD2	TRBJ2-7	CASSQLAGVYEQYF	TGCGCCAGCAGCCAGCTAGCGGGAGTCTACGAGCAGTACTTC
.	TRBV3-1	14	.	TRBJ1-1	CASSQGSGYTEAFF	TGTGCCAGCAGCCAAGGGTCTGGGTACACTGAAGCTTTCTTT
many	TRBV18	14	TRBD1	TRBJ2-1	CASSPGTGGGEQFF	TGTGCCAGCTCACCCGGGACAGGAGGGGGTGAGCAGTTCTTC
many	TRBV13	15	TRBD2	TRBJ2-7	CASSRLAGELGEQYF	TGTGCCAGCAGCAGACTAGCGGGAGAACTCGGCGAGCAGTACTTC
many	TRBV19	15	.	TRBJ2-6	CASSPTSSGANVLTF	TGTGCCAGTAGTCCGACTAGCTCTGGGGCCAACGTCCTGACTTTC
few	TRBV3-1	15	.	TRBJ1-2	CASRLSGQRNYGYTF	TGTGCCAGCAGGCTATCGGGACAACGGAACTATGGCTACACCTTC
many	TRBV4-1	15	.	TRBJ1-4	CASSQDWQDNEKLFF	TGCGCCAGCAGCCAAGACTGGCAGGACAATGAAAAACTGTTTTTT
many	TRBV5-1	14	.	TRBJ2-1	CASSLGGTDNEQFF	TGCGCCAGCAGCTTAGGCGGCACAGACAATGAGCAGTTCTTC
many	TRBV5-6	14	TRBD1	TRBJ1-6	CASSAGTGYSPLHF	TGTGCCAGCAGCGCCGGGACAGGGTATTCACCCCTCCACTTT
few	TRBV20-1	16	TRBD1	TRBJ2-7	CSAREPGQVNPYEQYF	TGCAGTGCTAGAGAACCGGGACAGGTAAACCCCTACGAGCAGTACTTC
few	TRBV20-1	15	.	TRBJ2-2	CSARGPTGDTGELFF	TGCAGTGCTAGAGGCCCGACGGGAGACACCGGGGAGCTGTTTTTT
.	TRBV12-3/TRBV12-4	15	TRBD1	TRBJ1-6	CASRRGTGAGSPLHF	TGTGCCAGCAGACGGGGGACAGGGGCCGGATCACCCCTCCACTTT
.	TRBV2	15	.	TRBJ2-5	CASSEWTDHQETQYF	TGTGCCAGCAGTGAATGGACAGACCACCAAGAGACCCAGTACTTC
many	TRBV29-1	13	.	TRBJ2-7	CSVGQGNSYEQYF	TGCAGCGTTGGGCAGGGGAATTCCTACGAGCAGTACTTC
many	TRBV5-1	13	.	TRBJ2-1	CASSLTGKLEQFF	TGCGCCAGCAGCTTAACAGGGAAACTCGAGCAGTTCTTC
.	TRBV11-2	14	.	TRBJ2-2	CASSLASNTGELFF	TGTGCCAGCAGCTTGGCCTCAAACACCGGGGAGCTGTTTTTT
.	TRBV5-1	12	.	TRBJ2-1	CASSSTYNEQFF	TGCGCCAGCAGCTCGACCTACAATGAGCAGTTCTTC
many	TRBV7-8	15	.	TRBJ2-2	CASSPRQGDTGELFF	TGTGCCAGCAGCCCCCGGCAGGGCGACACCGGGGAGCTGTTTTTT
.	TRBV5-6	14	.	TRBJ1-6	CASSAGTHLSPLHF	TGTGCCAGCAGCGCCGGGACGCACCTTTCACCCCTCCACTTT
.	TRBV11-2	14	.	TRBJ2-2	CASSWRRLTGELFF	TGTGCCAGCAGCTGGAGGAGGTTAACTGGGGAGCTGTTTTTT
many	TRBV6-2/TRBV6-3	21	TRBD2	TRBJ2-1	CASSSRGVAGGARSSYNEQFF	TGTGCCAGCAGCTCCCGCGGGGTAGCGGGAGGGGCTAGGAGCTCCTACAATGAGCAGTTCTTC
many	TRBV3-1	14	.	TRBJ1-1	CASSQDRSRTEAFF	TGTGCCAGCAGCCAAGACAGATCTCGGACTGAAGCTTTCTTT
.	TRBV29-1	13	.	TRBJ1-2	CSVWEALNYGYTF	TGCAGCGTGTGGGAAGCCCTAAACTATGGCTACACCTTC
.	TRBV20-1	13	TRBD1	TRBJ2-3	CSARHRGTDTQYF	TGCAGTGCTAGACACAGGGGTACAGATACGCAGTATTTT
.	TRBV29-1	13	.	TRBJ1-5	CSVGYGRHQPQHF	TGCAGCGTTGGATACGGTCGACATCAGCCCCAGCATTTT
many	TRBV11-2	15	.	TRBJ2-5	CASSSSGVGGETQYF	TGTGCCAGCAGCTCGTCGGGGGTTGGTGGAGAGACCCAGTACTTC
.	TRBV30	13	.	TRBJ1-6	CAWSVSGSSPLHF	TGTGCCTGGAGTGTGAGTGGAAGTTCACCCCTCCACTTT
many	TRBV6-1	12	TRBD1	TRBJ1-5	CATRTGYQPQHF	TGTGCCACCCGGACAGGGTATCAGCCCCAGCATTTT
few	TRBV29-1	14	TRBD1	TRBJ1-2	CSVDMDRGQYGYTF	TGCAGCGTTGACATGGACAGGGGGCAATATGGCTACACCTTC
many	TRBV5-1	15	.	TRBJ1-5	CASSLQGGGNQPQHF	TGCGCCAGCAGCTTGCAGGGAGGAGGCAATCAGCCCCAGCATTTT
many	TRBV5-1	14	.	TRBJ2-1	CASSAGRPLEEQSF	TGCGCCAGCAGCGCGGGACGCCCCCTCGAGGAGCAGTCCTTC
many	TRBV6-2/TRBV6-3	14	.	TRBJ1-1	CASSRRTHNTEAFF	TGTGCCAGCAGCCGTAGGACACACAACACTGAAGCTTTCTTT
many	TRBV24-1	13	TRBD1	TRBJ2-3	CATSEPNRGEQYF	TGTGCCACCAGTGAGCCGAACAGGGGGGAGCAGTATTTT
many	TRBV7-3	16	.	TRBJ1-1	CASSLSGGSPNTEAFF	TGTGCCAGCAGCTTATCCGGGGGCAGCCCGAACACTGAAGCTTTCTTT
few	TRBV2	14	TRBD1	TRBJ1-4	CASTGQGTNEKLFF	TGTGCCAGTACGGGACAGGGAACTAATGAAAAACTGTTTTTT
many	TRBV5-1	15	.	TRBJ2-7	CASSGGARSIHEQYF	TGCGCCAGCAGCGGGGGGGCGAGGTCAATCCACGAGCAGTACTTC
many	TRBV3-1	13	.	TRBJ1-2	CASSQGPVSGYTF	TGTGCCAGCAGCCAAGGTCCGGTGAGCGGCTACACCTTC
many	TRBV20-1	10	.	TRBJ2-1	CSAREEEQFF	TGCAGTGCTAGAGAGGAGGAGCAGTTCTTC
.	TRBV2	17	TRBD1	TRBJ2-5	CASSENPGTGGKETQYF	TGTGCCAGCAGTGAAAACCCCGGGACAGGGGGTAAAGAGACCCAGTACTTC
many	TRBV7-9	15	TRBD2	TRBJ2-5	CASSPASTSGATQYF	TGTGCCAGCAGCCCAGCCTCGACTAGCGGTGCGACCCAGTACTTC
many	TRBV2	14	.	TRBJ2-1	CASRGGTAYNEQFF	TGTGCCAGCAGGGGCGGGACAGCTTACAATGAGCAGTTCTTC
many	TRBV5-1	14	.	TRBJ2-1	CASSPGRPGDEQFF	TGCGCCAGCAGCCCAGGGAGGCCCGGCGATGAGCAGTTCTTC